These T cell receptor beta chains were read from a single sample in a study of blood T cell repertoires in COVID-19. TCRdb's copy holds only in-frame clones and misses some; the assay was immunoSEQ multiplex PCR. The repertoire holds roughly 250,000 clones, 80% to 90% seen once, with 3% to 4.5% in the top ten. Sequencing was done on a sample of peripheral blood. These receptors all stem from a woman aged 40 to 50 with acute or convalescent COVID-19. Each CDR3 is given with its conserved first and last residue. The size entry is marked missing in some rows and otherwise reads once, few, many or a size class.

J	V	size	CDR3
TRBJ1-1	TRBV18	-	CASKPPLGTGGRADTEAFF
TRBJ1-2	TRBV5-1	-	CASSLGGAANYGYTF
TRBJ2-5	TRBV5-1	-	CASRLRPGQGVETQYF
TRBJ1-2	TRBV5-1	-	CASSSGTGVDYGYTF
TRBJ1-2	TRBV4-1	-	CASSQVQAGQARYGYTF
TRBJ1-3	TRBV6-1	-	CASSEAWSSGNTIYF
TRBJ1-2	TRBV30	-	CAWEDRGGYGYTF
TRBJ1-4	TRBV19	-	CASSGGTPGLSTNEKLFF
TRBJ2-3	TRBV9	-	CASSVEPSGGGDTQYF
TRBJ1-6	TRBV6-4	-	CASSDRGSPLHF
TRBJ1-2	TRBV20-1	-	CSASRRGRYGYTF
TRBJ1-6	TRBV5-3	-	CARSWGGESPLHF
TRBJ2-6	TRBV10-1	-	CASEPWGGESSGANVLTF
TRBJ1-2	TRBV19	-	CASTGQTTTGGYTF
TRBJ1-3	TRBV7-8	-	CASSPRTGERNTIYF
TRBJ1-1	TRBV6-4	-	CASSETPSDTEAFF
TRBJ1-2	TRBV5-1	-	CASNPAGGERDGYTF
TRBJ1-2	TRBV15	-	CATSRTTRNYGYTF
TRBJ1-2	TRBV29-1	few	CSVDSGRDRFYGYTF
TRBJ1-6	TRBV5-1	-	CASRWTGGSYSPLHF
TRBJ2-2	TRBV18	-	CASSPSTNTGELFF
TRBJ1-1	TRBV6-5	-	CASRTARDTEAFF
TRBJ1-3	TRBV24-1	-	CATDGGASGNTIYF
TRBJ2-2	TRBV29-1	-	CSVEPDSSTGELFF
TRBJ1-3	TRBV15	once	CATGLSGGNTIYF
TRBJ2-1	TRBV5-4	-	CASSLPLSSYNEQFF
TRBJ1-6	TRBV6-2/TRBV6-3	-	CASSPDRVLSPLHF
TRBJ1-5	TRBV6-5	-	CASSPGGGNQPQHF